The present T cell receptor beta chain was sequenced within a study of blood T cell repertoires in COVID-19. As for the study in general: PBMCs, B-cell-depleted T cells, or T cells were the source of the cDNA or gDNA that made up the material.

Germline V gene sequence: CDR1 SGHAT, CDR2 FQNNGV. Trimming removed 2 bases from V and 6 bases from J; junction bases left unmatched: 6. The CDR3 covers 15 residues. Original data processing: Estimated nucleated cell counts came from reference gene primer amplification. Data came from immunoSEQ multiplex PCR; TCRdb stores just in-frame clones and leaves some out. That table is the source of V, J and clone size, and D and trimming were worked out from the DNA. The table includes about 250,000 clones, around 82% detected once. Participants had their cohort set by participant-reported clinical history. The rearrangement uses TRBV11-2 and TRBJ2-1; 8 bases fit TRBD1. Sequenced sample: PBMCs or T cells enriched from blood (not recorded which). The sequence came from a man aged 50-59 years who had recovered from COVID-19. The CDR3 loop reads CASSLTTGAPNEQFF. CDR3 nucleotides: TGTGCCAGCAGCTTAACGACAGGGGCCCCCAATGAGCAGTTCTTC.